The next 25 T cell receptor beta chains were all read from a single sample in a study of T cells in Graves' hyperthyroidism and ophthalmopathy. TCR beta CDR3 region amplification was performed from RNA transcripts. A set of HTBI primers served as the primers for a first-round RT-PCR of the TCR CDR3. Via MiXCR, TCRdb re-called the multiplex PCR reads, giving one row per CDR3 protein. The data show a few hundred thousand distinct CDR3 sequences, with about 13% seen just once and 34% held by the top ten. Material: blood. These receptors were collected from a woman in her forties with Graves' ophthalmopathy.

This clonotype was observed many times. The chain employs TRBV28 and TRBJ1-5; D possibly corresponds to TRBD1 (6 bases). The CDR3 loop spans 19 amino acids. CDR1 and CDR2 (germline): MDHEN, SYDVKM. V shed 1 base and J shed 0 bases, with 19 bases lying between them. This CDR3 is CASSLSQSGAWYSNQPQHF. Here the CDR3 DNA reads TGTGCCAGCAGTTTATCCCAGTCAGGGGCTTGGTATAGCAATCAGCCCCAGCATTTT.

The sample holds many counts of this clonotype. The rearrangement links TRBV2 to TRBJ2-7; D may correspond to TRBD1 or TRBD2 (6 bases each). Germline loops: CDR1 SNHLY, CDR2 FYNNEI. The CDR3 has 12 residues. Trimming took 7 bases from V and 3 from J, leaving 10 bases between them. CDR3 in amino acids: CASNEGGYEQYF. In DNA form, the CDR3 reads TGTGCCAGCAACGAGGGGGGCTACGAGCAGTACTTC. Looking up the rest from reference TRBV2 and TRBJ2-7 gives the full variable domain: EPEVTQTPSHQVTQMGQEVILRCVPISNHLYFYWYRQILGQKVEFLVSFYNNEISEKSEIFDDQFSVERPDGSNFTLKIRSTKLEDSAMYFCASNEGGYEQYFGPGTRLTVT.

The chain links TRBV2 to TRBJ2-1; no definite D call. The CDR3 extends over 14 amino acids. V lost 2 bases and J lost 7, with 12 bases in between. CDR1 is SNHLY and CDR2 is FYNNEI in the germline V gene. The CDR3 spells CASSERTVPNEQFF. CDR3 bases: TGTGCCAGCAGTGAAAGGACGGTACCGAATGAGCAGTTCTTC.

This clonotype was recorded many times. The chain recombines TRBV6-1 with TRBJ2-2; no definite D call. CDR1 and CDR2 (germline): MNHNS, SASEGT. Trimming pared 8 bases from V and 2 bases from J, leaving 12 bases between. The CDR3 spans 14 residues. CDR3 nucleotide sequence: TGTGCCAGCTGCCAAGGGCGAAACACCGGGGAGCTGTTTTTT. It is translated as CASCQGRNTGELFF.

This chain connects TRBV7-9 to TRBJ2-7; the D gene is possibly TRBD2 (5 bases). The CDR3 runs 14 residues. The V end lost 1 base, the J end lost 7 bases, and 14 bases lay between the germline ends. The germline CDR1 and CDR2 sequences are SEHNR and FQNEAQ (reference sequence). The CDR3 DNA reads as TGTGCCAGCAGCTTAGGCCCGGGAAGGTATGAGCAGTACTTC. Protein product: CASSLGPGRYEQYF.

J is TRBJ2-2 and V is TRBV30, with D hard to call. The CDR3 totals 12 residues. The V end was cut by 0 bases, the J end by 6 bases, with 5 bases between. From germline, CDR1 is GTSNPN and CDR2 SVGIG (reference sequence). CDR3 DNA: TGTGCCTGGAGTGTAACAGCCGGGGAGCTGTTTTTT. Its translation is CAWSVTAGELFF.

This clonotype was picked up a small number of times. Here the CDR3 reads CASSFPISSGSNEQFF. The CDR3 nucleotides read TGTGCCAGCAGCTTTCCGATTAGCAGCGGGTCTAATGAGCAGTTCTTC. The V call is TRBV5-5, the J call TRBJ2-1, with TRBD2 as a possible D gene (6 bases). The germline V gene encodes CDR1 SGHKS and CDR2 YYEKEE (reference sequence). V was cut by 2 bases and J by 7 bases, with 19 bases left in between. The CDR3 sequence is 16 residues long. The variable domain in full, with the rest retrieved from reference TRBV5-5 and TRBJ2-1, is DAGVTQSPTHLIKTRGQQVTLRCSPISGHKSVSWYQQVLGQGPQFIFQYYEKEERGRGNFPDRFSARQFPNYSSELNVNALLLGDSALYLCASSFPISSGSNEQFFGPGTRLTVL.

This clonotype was detected once. The chain has TRBV15 and TRBJ2-2; D not resolved. The ends were cut back, 5 bases at V and 7 bases at J, with 17 bases in the middle. In germline, CDR1 is LNHNV, CDR2 YYDKDF (reference sequence). This CDR3 is built from 15 residues. Here the CDR3 reads CATSDRPGTGGELFF. The DNA of the CDR3 is TGTGCCACCAGCGATCGCCCAGGAACTGGCGGGGAGCTGTTTTTT.

This clonotype has a handful of counts. The chain links TRBV5-1 to TRBJ2-3, with D tentatively TRBD1 (5 bases). V shed 2 bases and J shed 0 bases, with 10 bases lying between them. The germline V gene has CDR1 SGHRS and CDR2 YFSETQ. This CDR3 is 15 amino acids long. CDR3 loop: CASSFTGASTDTQYF. DNA for the CDR3: TGCGCCAGCAGCTTTACAGGCGCTAGCACAGATACGCAGTATTTT.

This chain joins TRBV19 and TRBJ2-1; D gene uncertain. The CDR3 is 14 amino acids. The germline V gene has CDR1 LNHDA and CDR2 SQIVND (reference sequence). V was cut by 0 bases and J by 3 bases, with 6 bases left in between. CDR3 in amino acids: CASSIDGFYNEQFF. The CDR3 nucleotides are TGTGCCAGTAGTATAGATGGCTTCTACAATGAGCAGTTCTTC.

The chain employs TRBV5-4 and TRBJ2-1, with 8 bases aligning to TRBD2. This CDR3 is 17 amino acids long. Trimming at V came to 4 bases and at J to 5 bases, leaving 14 bases not matched to a gene. Germline CDR1 SGHNT, CDR2 YYREEE (reference sequence). CDR3 sequence reads: CASSAPKLSGADNEQFF. The CDR3 DNA sequence: TGTGCCAGCAGCGCGCCCAAACTTAGCGGGGCTGACAATGAGCAGTTCTTC.

The chain couples TRBV19 to TRBJ2-5; D remains unclear. V was pared by 4 bases and J by 5 bases, with 14 bases between. CDR3 length: 14 residues. Germline CDR1 LNHDA, CDR2 SQIVND (reference sequence). CDR3 loop: CASSTSGRRETQYF. The CDR3 nucleotides read TGTGCCAGTAGTACCTCAGGACGTCGGGAGACCCAGTACTTC.

The chain has TRBV20-1 and TRBJ2-1, with D unresolved. The V end lost 5 bases, the J end lost 3 bases, and 11 bases lay between the germline ends. The CDR3 extends over 13 amino acids. Germline CDR1 DFQATT, CDR2 SNEGSKA (reference sequence). The CDR3 DNA is TGCAGTGCTCCTCACACGAACTACAATGAGCAGTTCTTC. Amino acid sequence: CSAPHTNYNEQFF.

This clonotype was observed a handful of times. This rearrangement joins TRBV3-1 to TRBJ2-3, with TRBD1 identical over 8 bases. Germline assignment: CDR1 LGHDT and CDR2 YNNKEL (reference sequence). V was pared by 6 bases and J by 4 bases, with 6 bases of the junction left unmatched. CDR3 size: 14 residues. CDR3 protein: CASRKRQGPDTQYF. The CDR3 DNA sequence: TGTGCCAGCAGGAAGAGACAGGGGCCAGATACGCAGTATTTT.

In regard to this clonotype: A read error may be the cause here, since a much bigger clone is one base away. The chain is built from TRBV20-1 and TRBJ1-5; D possibly corresponds to TRBD1 (5 bases). CDR1 and CDR2 from the germline V gene are DFQATT and SNEGSKA (reference sequence). This CDR3 has 16 amino acids. CDR3 loop: CSTRDLGGNSNQPQHF. The CDR3 nucleotides are TGCAGTACTAGAGATCTTGGGGGGAATAGCAATCAGCCCCAGCATTTT.

V gene TRBV2 combines with J gene TRBJ2-7, with 11 bases that match TRBD1. From germline, CDR1 is SNHLY and CDR2 FYNNEI. The CDR3 covers 13 residues. J was trimmed by 5 bases and V by 6 bases; bases with no gene match: 3. The CDR3: CASRGTGGHEQYF. The CDR3 DNA sequence: TGTGCCAGCAGGGGGACAGGGGGACACGAGCAGTACTTC.

V is TRBV7-6 and J is TRBJ2-2; TRBD2 aligns across 7 bases. The length of the CDR3 is 18 residues. In germline, CDR1 is SGHVS, CDR2 FNYEAQ. The J segment lost 1 base and the V segment lost 2 bases, leaving 10 bases of the junction unmatched. The CDR3 nucleotides are TGTGCCAGCAGCTTAATTAGGGCTAGCGGATTGAACACCGGGGAGCTGTTTTTT. Translating it yields CASSLIRASGLNTGELFF.

This clonotype was detected ten times or more. J is TRBJ2-5 and V is TRBV12-3 or TRBV12-4; no reliable D call. The CDR3 is made up of 14 amino acids. Trimming removed 4 bases at V and 4 bases at J, with 13 bases between. Written as DNA, the CDR3 is TGTGCCAGCAGTTCACGAGGTGGACGAGAGACCCAGTACTTC. Its protein product is CASSSRGGRETQYF.

This clonotype was picked up many times. The CDR3 nucleotides are TGTGCCAGCAGCCTGGACAGGGCTGGCTACACCTTC. The encoded protein is CASSLDRAGYTF. The chain recombines TRBV7-8 with TRBJ1-2, with 8 bases fitting TRBD1. With V trimmed by 5 bases and J by 7 bases, 3 bases remained unmatched. This CDR3 is 12 amino acids long. Germline values: CDR1 SGHVS, CDR2 FQNEAQ. Full variable domain (rest looked up from reference TRBV7-8 and TRBJ1-2): GAGVSQSPRYKVAKRGQDVALRCDPISGHVSLFWYQQALGQGPEFLTYFQNEAQLDKSGLPSDRFFAERPEGSVSTLKIQRTQQEDSAVYLCASSLDRAGYTFGSGTRLTVV.

This clonotype was detected only a few times. J is TRBJ2-1 and V is TRBV6-5; D is possibly TRBD1 (5 bases). In germline, CDR1 is MNHEY, CDR2 SVGAGI. V was shortened by 2 bases and J by 7 bases, with 15 bases between the two germline ends. CDR3 length: 15 amino acids. The CDR3 nucleotides are TGTGCCAGCAGTTACAATGGGGCCCAAGGGAATGAGCAGTTCTTC. It codes for CASSYNGAQGNEQFF.

In its sample, this clonotype was seen many times. The chain carries TRBV6-1 and TRBJ2-1; 11 positions match TRBD2. CDR3 length: 16 residues. Germline loops: CDR1 MNHNS, CDR2 SASEGT. V dropped 5 bases and J dropped 5; count of bases not matched to a gene: 8. CDR3 in DNA: TGTGCCAGCAGTTACCCTAGCGGGGGGATGAACAATGAGCAGTTCTTC. It specifies CASSYPSGGMNNEQFF.

At least ten counts were recorded for this clonotype. The chain combines TRBV3-1 with TRBJ2-3; D possibly matches TRBD1 or TRBD2 (5 bases each). V dropped 0 bases and J dropped 6 bases, with 13 bases sitting between them. The CDR3 has 15 residues. The germline CDR1 and CDR2 sequences are LGHDT and YNNKEL (reference sequence). CDR3: CASSQESGTRDTQYF. The CDR3 nucleotides read TGTGCCAGCAGCCAAGAATCCGGGACGCGCGATACGCAGTATTTT.

This clonotype was recorded many times. The genes are TRBV2 and TRBJ1-1, with unresolved D. The germline V gene has CDR1 SNHLY and CDR2 FYNNEI. CDR3 length: 16 amino acids. Trimming stripped 2 bases from V and 1 base from J, with 14 bases between. CDR3 sequence reads: CASSENFPGRNTEAFF. The CDR3 nucleotides read TGTGCCAGCAGTGAAAATTTTCCGGGAAGGAACACTGAAGCTTTCTTT.

This clonotype was recorded many times. This chain uses TRBV27 with TRBJ1-5; D not resolved. This CDR3 is 13 amino acids long. The V end was cut by 5 bases, the J end by 4 bases, with 9 bases between. CDR1 and CDR2 (germline): MNHEY, SMNVEV (reference sequence). The DNA of the CDR3 is TGTGCCAGCAGTCATTTGCTAAATCAGCCCCAGCATTTT. It is translated as CASSHLLNQPQHF.

The chain employs TRBV20-1 and TRBJ2-1; TRBD2 agrees at 9 bases. CDR1 and CDR2 from the germline V gene are DFQATT and SNEGSKA (reference sequence). The CDR3 totals 16 residues. V lost 6 bases to trimming and J lost 4 bases; unmatched junction nucleotides: 13. CDR3 sequence reads: CSANGLAPLDYNEQFF. CDR3 nucleotide sequence: TGCAGTGCCAACGGACTAGCGCCTCTAGATTACAATGAGCAGTTCTTC.